The rows below give T cell receptor beta chains drawn from one sample of a study of T cells in localized non-small cell lung cancer. Libraries were prepared by immunoSEQ multiplex PCR; TCRdb keeps only in-frame clonotypes and omits some of them. The table includes around 28,000 clones, around 90% detected once. This specimen consisted of peripheral blood, obtained before any cancer treatment. The source is a woman aged 18 to 49 with stage I lung adenocarcinoma. CDR3s include the opening cysteine and the closing phenylalanine or tryptophan.

v_gene	CDR3aa
TRBV11-3	CASSSSWGRGNTIYF
TRBV4-1	CASSFWAPQNEQFF
TRBV2	CASSEMGTLGQYF
TRBV28	CASSLLQGNSEAFF
TRBV7-3	CASSSAGSQSEQYF
TRBV6-5	CASSYNRPITEAFF
TRBV7-9	CASSPHRLGNQPQHF
TRBV5-4	CASSRDSLNTEAFF
TRBV18	CASSPYRGRAGELFF
TRBV9	CASSPRQGEQYF
TRBV20-1	CSAKQSEAFF
TRBV9	CASSAQGYDEQFF
TRBV4-3	CASSRTPGTAYGYTF
TRBV10-2	CASSDPSSNTEAFF
TRBV6-5	CASSYLVPGNEQFF
TRBV11-2	CASSLVRGGWGKNIQYF
TRBV28	CASSFGQGFQPQHF
TRBV9	CASSVGPGLQPQHF
TRBV6-1	CASMRAYHNEQFF
TRBV10-2	CASSESLELHQHF
TRBV19	CASSMGLAGEQYF
TRBV12-5	CASGLGTLAGGEGEQFF
TRBV29-1	CSGGTGISYEQYF
TRBV11-2	CASSNFVSGEGETQYF
TRBV7-9	CAGNRLQETQYF
TRBV7-2	CASSPFRQEDGELFF
TRBV20-1	CSAPLGGEAFF
TRBV7-9	CASSLNGLNTEAFF
TRBV18	CASSPGSNQPQHF
TRBV18	CASSPTSGSREQFF
TRBV7-8	CAGGREWNNEQFF
TRBV6-6	CASSYVGNEQFF
TRBV28	CASSLGDRVDTGELFF
TRBV7-7	CASSSTPGQTSDTQYF
TRBV10-1	CASRDSRCMYGNTIYF
TRBV11-2	CASSFAPGIQYF
TRBV6-6	CASRTSGSYTGELFF
TRBV11-2	CASSLNGGRRGNTIYF
TRBV11-3	CASSPLGQLNTGELFF
TRBV2	CATGTSGRNTQYF
TRBV2	CASSGKGSSGNTIYF
TRBV11-2	CASSLGYTGANTEAFF
TRBV18	CASSPSGRGFEKLFF
TRBV7-9	CASGFWIGTGTSGELFF
TRBV7-9	CASSFSGGTTDTQYF
TRBV6-6	CASSTQRYGYTF
TRBV19	CASSNSDSGNTIYF
TRBV28	CASSQTQTGRREAFF
TRBV5-5	CASSSVRLGTGELFF
TRBV7-3	CASSLSPPTGRYTEAFF
TRBV10-3	CAIRLAENQETQYF
TRBV2	CASSEPGTLNQPQHF
TRBV7-6	CASSLGTGEGNTIYF
TRBV2	CASGGNQETQYF
TRBV29-1	CSVAQGVLGGANVLTF